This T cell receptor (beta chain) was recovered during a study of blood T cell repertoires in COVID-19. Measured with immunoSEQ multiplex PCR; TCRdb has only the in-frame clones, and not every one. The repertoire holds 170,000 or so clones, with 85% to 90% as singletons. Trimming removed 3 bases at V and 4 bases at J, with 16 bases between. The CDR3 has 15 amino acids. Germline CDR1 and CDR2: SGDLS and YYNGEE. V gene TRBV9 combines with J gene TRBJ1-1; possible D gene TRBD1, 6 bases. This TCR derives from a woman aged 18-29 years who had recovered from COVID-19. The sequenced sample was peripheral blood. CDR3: CASSAKTGFGTEAFF. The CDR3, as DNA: TGTGCCAGCAGCGCAAAGACAGGTTTTGGCACTGAAGCTTTCTTT.